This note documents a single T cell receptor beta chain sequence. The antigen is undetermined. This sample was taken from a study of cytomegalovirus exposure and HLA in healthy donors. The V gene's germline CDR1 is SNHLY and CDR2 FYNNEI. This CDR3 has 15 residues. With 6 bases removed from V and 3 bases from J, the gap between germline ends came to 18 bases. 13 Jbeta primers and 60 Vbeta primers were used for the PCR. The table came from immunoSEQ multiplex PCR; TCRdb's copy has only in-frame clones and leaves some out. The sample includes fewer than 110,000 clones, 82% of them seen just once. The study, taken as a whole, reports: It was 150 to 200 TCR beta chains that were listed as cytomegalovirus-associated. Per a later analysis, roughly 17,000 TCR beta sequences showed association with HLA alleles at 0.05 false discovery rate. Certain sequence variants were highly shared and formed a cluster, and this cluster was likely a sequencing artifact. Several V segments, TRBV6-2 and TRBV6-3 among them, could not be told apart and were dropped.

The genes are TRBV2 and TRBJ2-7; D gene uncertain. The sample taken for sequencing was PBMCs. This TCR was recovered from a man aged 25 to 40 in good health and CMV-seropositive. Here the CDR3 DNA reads TGTGCCAGCAGCGCAATTGATAGATTGCACTACGAGCAGTACTTC. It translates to CASSAIDRLHYEQYF.